In this sample, the clone carrying this T cell receptor beta chain turned up once. The entry originates in a study of blood T cell repertoires in COVID-19. CDR1 is SGHTA and CDR2 is FQGTGA in the germline V gene. This CDR3 is 15 amino acids long. Trimming stripped 1 base from V and 5 bases from J, with 12 bases between. Methods used by the authors: Reference gene primer amplification gave estimated nucleated cell counts. Repertoires were generated with immunoSEQ multiplex PCR, while TCRdb's copy carries only in-frame clones and drops some. D and trimming come from the DNA, and the V and J calls and clone size come from that table. The top ten hold about 7% of the sample, which has under 200,000 clones, about 82% seen once.

This TCR came from a man aged 45 to 65 with active or convalescent COVID-19. The J gene is TRBJ2-1, the V gene TRBV7-3; TRBD2 is a possible D gene (6 bases). Sequences were obtained from peripheral blood. The CDR3 spells CASSLIGGNNNEQFF. In nucleotides, the CDR3 is TGTGCCAGCAGCTTAATTGGCGGGAATAACAATGAGCAGTTCTTC.